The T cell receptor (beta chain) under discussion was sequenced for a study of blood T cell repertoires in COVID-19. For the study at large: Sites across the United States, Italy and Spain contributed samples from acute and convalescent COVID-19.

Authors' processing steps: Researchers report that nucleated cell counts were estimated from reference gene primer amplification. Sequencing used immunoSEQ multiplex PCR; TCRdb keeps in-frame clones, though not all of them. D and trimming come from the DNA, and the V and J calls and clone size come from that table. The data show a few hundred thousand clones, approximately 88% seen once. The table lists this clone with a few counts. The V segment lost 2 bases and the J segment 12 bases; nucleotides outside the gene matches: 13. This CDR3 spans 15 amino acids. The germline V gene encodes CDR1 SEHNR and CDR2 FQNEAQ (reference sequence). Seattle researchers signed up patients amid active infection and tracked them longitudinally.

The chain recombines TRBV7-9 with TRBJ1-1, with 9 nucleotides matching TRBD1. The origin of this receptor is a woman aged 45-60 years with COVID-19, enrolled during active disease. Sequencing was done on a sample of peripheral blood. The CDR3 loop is CASSLSLVGQGRTFF. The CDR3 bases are TGTGCCAGCAGCTTATCACTTGTCGGACAGGGGAGGACTTTCTTT.